This paragraph covers one T cell receptor (beta chain) sequence. What it binds is unknown. These data belong to a study of T cell responses to AZD1222 COVID-19 vaccine. Assay used: immunoSEQ multiplex PCR; TCRdb lists only in-frame clones, some missing. The table records about 75,000 clones, approximately 88% of them present only once. Study outcomes and limitations: Only five to seven individuals given AZD1222 were seropositive at baseline. Regions left unmutated in variants are reportedly the target of nearly half of spike-specific TCRs.

Deletions cut 3 bases from V and 2 bases from J, with 16 bases between. CDR1 and CDR2 from the germline V gene are SEHNR and FQNEAQ (reference sequence). This CDR3 spans 16 amino acids. The sequencing used peripheral blood, collected 28 days after the second dose of the MenACWY control vaccine. This sequence was found in an adult who received the MenACWY meningococcal vaccine as a control. The chain links TRBV7-9 to TRBJ1-2; D might be TRBD1 (6 bases). The CDR3 loop is CASSLGGAGANYGYTF. The CDR3 bases are TGTGCCAGCAGCTTGGGTGGGGCAGGGGCCAACTATGGCTACACCTTC.